This is a list of T cell receptor beta chains from one sample in a study of siplizumab effects on memory and regulatory T cells. Method: immunoSEQ multiplex PCR; TCRdb's copy keeps in-frame clones and lacks some. The sample contains roughly 82,000 clones, roughly 86% of which appear only once. What was sequenced was Tregs sorted from blood. Receptor source: a human donor in good health. Both conserved end residues are part of each CDR3. The D gene is left open where the match is weak. Some rows have no size entry. The others give once, few or many, or a class for an expanded clone.

D: NA
J: TRBJ2-5
V: TRBV23-1
size: once
DNA: TGCGCCAGCAGTGCCGACAGCCGCAAGTACTTC
CDR3: CASSADSRKYF

D: NA
J: TRBJ2-5
V: TRBV6-1
size: NA
DNA: TGTGCCAGCGGAACCCAGGGGATAGGCGAGACCCAGTACTTC
CDR3: CASGTQGIGETQYF

D: NA
J: TRBJ2-3
V: TRBV9
size: NA
DNA: TGTGCCAGCAGCGTAGCTTGGGATCTTATCACAGATACGCAGTATTTT
CDR3: CASSVAWDLITDTQYF

D: TRBD1
J: TRBJ1-1
V: TRBV6-6
size: NA
DNA: TGTGCCAGCAAGGGGACAGGGGGGAACACTGAAGCTTTCTTT
CDR3: CASKGTGGNTEAFF

D: NA
J: TRBJ1-6
V: TRBV7-2
size: NA
DNA: TGTGCCAGCAGCCCCATAAGAAACTCCTATAATTCACCCCTCCACTTT
CDR3: CASSPIRNSYNSPLHF

D: NA
J: TRBJ1-3
V: TRBV14
size: once
DNA: TGTGCCAGCCGACAGACAGCTGGAAACACCATATATTTT
CDR3: CASRQTAGNTIYF

D: NA
J: TRBJ2-3
V: TRBV6-6
size: NA
DNA: TGTGCCAGCAGACTACGGGGGACTTTCACAGATACGCAGTATTTT
CDR3: CASRLRGTFTDTQYF

D: TRBD1
J: TRBJ1-2
V: TRBV6-5
size: NA
DNA: TGTGCCAGCAGTTACTTGGGACAGGGATATGTGTATGGCTACACCTTC
CDR3: CASSYLGQGYVYGYTF

D: NA
J: TRBJ1-1
V: TRBV28
size: NA
DNA: TGTGCCAGCAGTTTTCTCGAGGAAGCTTTCTTT
CDR3: CASSFLEEAFF

D: NA
J: TRBJ1-3
V: TRBV4-2
size: NA
DNA: TGTGCCAGCAGCCAAGACCGAGGACTTCGAGGCGGAAACACCATATATTTT
CDR3: CASSQDRGLRGGNTIYF

D: TRBD1
J: TRBJ1-2
V: TRBV7-2
size: few
DNA: TGTGCCAGCAGCTTTCCGGCAGGGGGCTTCTATGGCTACACCTTC
CDR3: CASSFPAGGFYGYTF

D: NA
J: TRBJ2-2
V: TRBV6-6
size: NA
DNA: TGTGCCAGCAGTTACTCTAGGTCGCCGTCCACCGGGGAGCTGTTTTTT
CDR3: CASSYSRSPSTGELFF

D: TRBD1
J: TRBJ1-2
V: TRBV6-6
size: NA
DNA: TGTGCCAGCACTAGTCCGGACAGGGGGCCTGGCTACACCTTC
CDR3: CASTSPDRGPGYTF

D: NA
J: TRBJ1-3
V: TRBV5-1
size: NA
DNA: TGCGCCAGCAGCCCCCTGAGGGAGGGCGGCGGAAACACCATATATTTT
CDR3: CASSPLREGGGNTIYF

D: NA
J: TRBJ1-2
V: TRBV18
size: NA
DNA: TGTGCCAGCTCACCCCCAAATCCGGATAACTATGGCTACACCTTC
CDR3: CASSPPNPDNYGYTF

D: TRBD1
J: TRBJ1-3
V: TRBV4-3
size: NA
DNA: TGCGCCAGCAGTCAGGGACAGGGGGGGGGAAACACCATATATTTT
CDR3: CASSQGQGGGNTIYF

D: NA
J: TRBJ1-1
V: TRBV30
size: few
DNA: TGTGCCTGGACAGAAATGAACACTGAAGCTTTCTTT
CDR3: CAWTEMNTEAFF

D: TRBD2
J: TRBJ2-1
V: TRBV7-3
size: NA
DNA: TGTGCCAGCAGCTTGACGGGGGGGCCGAACAATGAGCAGTTCTTC
CDR3: CASSLTGGPNNEQFF

D: NA
J: TRBJ1-5
V: TRBV2
size: NA
DNA: TGTGCCAGCAACATCGGCTTCAATCAGCCCCAGCATTTT
CDR3: CASNIGFNQPQHF

D: NA
J: TRBJ1-5
V: TRBV18
size: NA
DNA: TGTGCCAGCTCCCCTACCTTTGGGCTTAGGCCCCAGCATTTT
CDR3: CASSPTFGLRPQHF

D: TRBD2
J: TRBJ2-7
V: TRBV6-5
size: NA
DNA: TGTGCCAGCAGTTACTCTGGGGGGGAATACGAGCAGTACTTC
CDR3: CASSYSGGEYEQYF

D: TRBD1
J: TRBJ1-1
V: TRBV4-2
size: NA
DNA: TGTGCCAGCAGCCAAGATTCAGGGGGCGAAAGCATGAACACTGAAGCTTTCTTT
CDR3: CASSQDSGGESMNTEAFF

D: TRBD1
J: TRBJ1-2
V: TRBV5-1
size: few
DNA: TGCGCCAGCAGCCTCCGGGACAGGGATGGCTACACCTTC
CDR3: CASSLRDRDGYTF

D: NA
J: TRBJ1-5
V: TRBV28
size: NA
DNA: TGTGCCAGCAGTCTTTGGCCTCAGCCCCAGCATTTT
CDR3: CASSLWPQPQHF

D: TRBD1
J: TRBJ2-3
V: TRBV4-3
size: NA
DNA: TGCGCCAGCAGCCAGAACCCGGGACAGGGGCTAACAGATACGCAGTATTTT
CDR3: CASSQNPGQGLTDTQYF

D: NA
J: TRBJ2-7
V: TRBV6-6
size: once
DNA: TGTGCCAGCAGTTACAGAGCTAGAAAGTACGAGCAGTACTTC
CDR3: CASSYRARKYEQYF

D: NA
J: TRBJ2-3
V: TRBV4-2
size: few
DNA: TGTGCCAGCAGCCAAGATCTTGCAGATACGCAGTATTTT
CDR3: CASSQDLADTQYF

D: TRBD2
J: TRBJ2-3
V: TRBV2
size: NA
DNA: TGTGCCAGCCCGCCATTTAGCGGGGCAACAGATACGCAGTATTTT
CDR3: CASPPFSGATDTQYF

D: TRBD1
J: TRBJ1-2
V: TRBV19
size: NA
DNA: TGTGCCAGTAGTGACAGGGGAAGGTATGGCTACACCTTC
CDR3: CASSDRGRYGYTF

D: NA
J: TRBJ1-4
V: TRBV7-2
size: once
DNA: TGTGCCAGCAGCTTATTGGGGGAAAAACTGTTTTTT
CDR3: CASSLLGEKLFF

D: TRBD2
J: TRBJ2-6
V: TRBV19
size: NA
DNA: TGTGCCACCCTCCCGGGGGGTGGATCTGGGGCCAACGTCCTGACTTTC
CDR3: CATLPGGGSGANVLTF

D: TRBD1
J: TRBJ2-7
V: TRBV7-2
size: NA
DNA: TGTGCCAGCAGCTACACAGGGGGATCCTACGAGCAGTACTTC
CDR3: CASSYTGGSYEQYF

D: TRBD1
J: TRBJ2-1
V: TRBV11-3
size: few
DNA: TGTGCCAGCAGCCGAGTTGCCGGACAGGGGGCGAGCAATGAGCAGTTCTTC
CDR3: CASSRVAGQGASNEQFF

D: NA
J: TRBJ2-1
V: TRBV12-5
size: NA
DNA: TGTGCTAGTGGTTTGGGGCGGGTATCCTACAATGAGCAGTTCTTC
CDR3: CASGLGRVSYNEQFF

D: TRBD2
J: TRBJ2-5
V: TRBV4-1
size: few
DNA: TGCGCCAGCAGCCCTAACCCGCGGGGGGGCCGAGAGACCCAGTACTTC
CDR3: CASSPNPRGGRETQYF

D: NA
J: TRBJ1-6
V: TRBV9
size: NA
DNA: TGTGCCAGCAGCGTAGGGGGGCAAAATTCACCCCTCCACTTT
CDR3: CASSVGGQNSPLHF

D: TRBD2
J: TRBJ2-1
V: TRBV4-1
size: NA
DNA: TGCGCCAGCAGCCAAGTCCCTGGGGGGGGCTTGGTAGCGGGGGCCTACAATGAGCAGTTCTTC
CDR3: CASSQVPGGGLVAGAYNEQFF

D: NA
J: TRBJ1-2
V: TRBV6-6
size: NA
DNA: TGTGCCAGCACAAGACAGAACGTTAACTATGGCTACACCTTC
CDR3: CASTRQNVNYGYTF

D: TRBD2
J: TRBJ2-7
V: TRBV11-2
size: NA
DNA: TGTGCCAGCAGCCCGCTGACTAGCGGGGTTCCCTACGAGCAGTACTTC
CDR3: CASSPLTSGVPYEQYF

D: TRBD1
J: TRBJ2-7
V: TRBV23-1
size: NA
DNA: TGCGCCAGCACCATACTACCGGGACAGGGGGCTTTCGAGCAGTACTTC
CDR3: CASTILPGQGAFEQYF

D: TRBD1
J: TRBJ1-1
V: TRBV7-9
size: NA
DNA: TGTGCCAGCAGCTTAGGGCAGGGGGTAAGGGAAGCTTTCTTT
CDR3: CASSLGQGVREAFF